This TCR beta chain originates from a study of T cells in Graves' hyperthyroidism and ophthalmopathy. This clonotype was detected many times. Researchers took RNA transcripts and amplified the TCR beta CDR3 regions from them. When the TCR CDR3 underwent first-round RT-PCR, the HTBI primer set was used. TCRdb reanalysed the multiplex PCR reads using MiXCR and keeps one entry per CDR3 protein. The table lists around 420,000 distinct CDR3 sequences, roughly 15% of them singletons. Per germline, CDR1 MNHEY and CDR2 SVGEGT. The ends were cut back, 6 bases at V and 6 bases at J, with 17 bases in the middle. The CDR3 contains 14 residues.

The specimen was blood. This clonotype originated in a woman aged 18-29 years with Graves' hyperthyroidism. The genes are TRBV6-2 or TRBV6-3 and TRBJ1-2; a weak D match, TRBD1 (5 bases). CDR3 loop: CASRRGNGGNGYTF. In DNA, the CDR3 is TGTGCCAGCAGAAGGGGTAACGGAGGGAATGGCTACACCTTC.